What follows are 6 T cell receptor beta chains derived from one specimen sequenced in a study of T cell repertoires in cytomegalovirus infection. TCRdb passed the reads through MiXCR, listing each CDR3 protein once. This table has more than 140,000 distinct CDR3 sequences, roughly 6.5% appearing once. Source material: PBMCs. The receptor set was obtained from a human donor in good health (CMV status not recorded). Some clones in this sample may be carry-over from other donors' samples.

This clonotype was seen repeatedly, ten times or more. V usage is TRBV7-8 and J usage is TRBJ2-1, with TRBD1 matching over 12 bases. With 1 base clipped from V and 9 bases from J, the junction kept 4 bases outside the gene matches. This CDR3 has 15 amino acids. Germline CDR1 and CDR2: SGHVS and FQNEAQ. The CDR3 DNA reads as TGTGCCAGCAGCTTAGATGGGACAGGGGGCGTTGAGCAGTTCTTC. Its translation is CASSLDGTGGVEQFF.

This clonotype has a handful of counts. The chain links TRBV20-1 to TRBJ1-2; the D is unclear. Trimming took 0 bases from V and 3 from J, leaving 29 bases between them. Germline CDR1 DFQATT, CDR2 SNEGSKA (reference sequence). This CDR3 has 20 amino acids. The CDR3 region is CSARDPNLGTLRGGDYGYTF. The CDR3 DNA is TGCAGTGCTAGAGACCCAAATCTGGGAACACTCCGTGGTGGGGACTATGGCTACACCTTC.

This clonotype came up a few times. This chain uses TRBV9 with TRBJ1-2; D unresolved. The CDR3 length is 13 residues. V lost 0 bases and J 7 bases, leaving 10 bases between the germline ends. Germline CDR1 SGDLS, CDR2 YYNGEE. The CDR3 coding sequence is TGTGCCAGCAGCGTAGTGGGTCAAGGTGGCTACACCTTC. Amino acids: CASSVVGQGGYTF.

This clonotype was seen ten or more times. This rearrangement joins TRBV28 to TRBJ2-7; D uncertain. Per the germline V gene, CDR1 is MDHEN and CDR2 is SYDVKM. This CDR3 has 12 amino acids. The V and J ends lost 5 bases and 6 bases respectively, with 11 bases between them. The CDR3 loop reads CASSQELGEQYF. CDR3 nucleotides: TGTGCCAGCAGTCAGGAGCTCGGCGAGCAGTACTTC.

Many counts were recorded for this clonotype. The V call is TRBV7-9, the J call TRBJ1-1; no clear D gene. This CDR3 has 17 residues. Germline V gives CDR1 SEHNR, CDR2 FQNEAQ (reference sequence). V dropped 5 bases and J dropped 1 base, with 20 bases sitting between them. The CDR3 spells CASSQYVPELRNTEAFF. CDR3 coding DNA: TGTGCCAGCAGCCAATACGTCCCGGAGCTACGGAACACTGAAGCTTTCTTT.

This clonotype has at least ten counts. The V and J genes are TRBV7-8 and TRBJ2-1; 10 nucleotides align to TRBD2. Unmatched junction bases numbered 14, after V lost 0 bases and J lost 9 bases. The V gene's germline CDR1 is SGHVS and CDR2 FQNEAQ. This CDR3 has 18 residues. The CDR3 DNA reads as TGTGCCAGCAGCTTAGCAGGTTTCCGGAGCGGGGGGGCCGGTGAGCAGTTCTTC. This sequence encodes CASSLAGFRSGGAGEQFF.